The present entry profiles one T cell receptor beta chain with its context. As originally analysed: From reference gene primer amplification, estimates of nucleated cell counts were derived. Profiling relied on immunoSEQ multiplex PCR, and the TCRdb table lists in-frame clones only, not all of them. The DNA gave D and trimming, while V, J and clone size come from that table. The sample gives 250,000 to 300,000 clones, 82% of which show up once; around 2.9% is in the top ten. This sample stems from a study of blood T cell repertoires in COVID-19. Study as a whole: Sites in the United States, Italy and Spain provided acute and convalescent COVID-19 samples. Nucleic acid was either cDNA or gDNA, and it came from T cells, B-cell-depleted T cells, or PBMCs.

The CDR3 sequence is 15 residues long. Germline assignment: CDR1 ENHRY and CDR2 SYGVKD. V shed 8 bases, J shed 4 bases, and the junction held 11 bases outside the gene matches. The sequenced sample consisted of peripheral blood. The source of this sequence is a woman younger than 35 with acute or convalescent COVID-19. V is TRBV10-3 and J is TRBJ2-1, with 7 positions matching TRBD2. CDR3 bases: TGTGCCATCCAGGGTGGGGGAGGGCCGTACAATGAGCAGTTCTTC. This codes for CAIQGGGGPYNEQFF.